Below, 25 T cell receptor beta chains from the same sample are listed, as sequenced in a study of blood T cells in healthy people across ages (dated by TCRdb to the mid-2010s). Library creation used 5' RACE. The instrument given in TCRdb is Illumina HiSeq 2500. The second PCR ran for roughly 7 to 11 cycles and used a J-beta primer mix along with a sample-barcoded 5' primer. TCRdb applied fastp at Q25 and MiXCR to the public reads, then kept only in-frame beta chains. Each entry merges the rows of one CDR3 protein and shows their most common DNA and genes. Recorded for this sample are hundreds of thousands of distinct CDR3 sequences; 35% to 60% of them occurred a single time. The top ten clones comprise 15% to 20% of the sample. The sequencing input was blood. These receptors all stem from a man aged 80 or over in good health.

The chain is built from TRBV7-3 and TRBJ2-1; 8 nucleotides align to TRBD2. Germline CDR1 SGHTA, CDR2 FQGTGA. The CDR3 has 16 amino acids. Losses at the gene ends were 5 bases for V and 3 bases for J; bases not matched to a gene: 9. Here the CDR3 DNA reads TGTGCCAGCAGCCCGACCCCCAGCGGGGGCTACAATGAGCAGTTCTTC. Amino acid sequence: CASSPTPSGGYNEQFF.

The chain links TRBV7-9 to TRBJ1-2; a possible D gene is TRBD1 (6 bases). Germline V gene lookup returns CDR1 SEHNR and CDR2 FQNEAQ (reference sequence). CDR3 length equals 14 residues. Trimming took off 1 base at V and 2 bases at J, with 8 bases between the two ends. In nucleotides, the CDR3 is TGTGCCAGCAGCTTAGAACAGGGCAACTATGGCTACACCTTC. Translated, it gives CASSLEQGNYGYTF. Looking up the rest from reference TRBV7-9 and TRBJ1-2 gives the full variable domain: DTGVSQNPRHKITKRGQNVTFRCDPISEHNRLYWYRQTLGQGPEFLTYFQNEAQLEKSRLLSDRFSAERPKGSFSTLEIQRTEQGDSAMYLCASSLEQGNYGYTFGSGTRLTVV.

CDR3 sequence reads: CASRETGIHTYEQYF. The DNA for the CDR3 is TGTGCCAGCAGGGAGACAGGGATCCACACCTACGAGCAGTACTTC. V gene TRBV25-1 combines with J gene TRBJ2-7, with 7 bases lining up with TRBD1. Germline loops: CDR1 MGHDK, CDR2 SYGVNS. This CDR3 contains 15 residues. After removal of 6 bases from V and 2 bases from J, the junction contained 10 bases not matched to a gene.

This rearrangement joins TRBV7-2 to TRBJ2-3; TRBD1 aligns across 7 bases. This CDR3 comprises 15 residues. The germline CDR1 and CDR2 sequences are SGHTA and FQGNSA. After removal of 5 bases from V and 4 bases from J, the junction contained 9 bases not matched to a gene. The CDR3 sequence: CASSNRQGLADTQYF. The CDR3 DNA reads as TGTGCCAGCAGCAACAGACAGGGTCTGGCAGATACGCAGTATTTT.

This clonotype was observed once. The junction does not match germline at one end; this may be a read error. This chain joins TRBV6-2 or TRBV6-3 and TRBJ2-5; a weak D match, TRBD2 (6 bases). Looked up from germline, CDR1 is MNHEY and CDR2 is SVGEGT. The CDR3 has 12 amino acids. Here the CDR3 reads CASIRPGGTRYF. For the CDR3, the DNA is TGTGCCAGCATCAGGCCTGGGGGGACCCGGTACTTC.

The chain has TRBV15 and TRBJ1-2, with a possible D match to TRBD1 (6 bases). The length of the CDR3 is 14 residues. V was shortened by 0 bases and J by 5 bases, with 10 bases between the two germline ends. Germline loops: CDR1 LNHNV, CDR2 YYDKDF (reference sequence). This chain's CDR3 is CATSRDRGLYGYTF. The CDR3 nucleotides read TGTGCCACCAGCAGAGATCGGGGGCTTTATGGCTACACCTTC.

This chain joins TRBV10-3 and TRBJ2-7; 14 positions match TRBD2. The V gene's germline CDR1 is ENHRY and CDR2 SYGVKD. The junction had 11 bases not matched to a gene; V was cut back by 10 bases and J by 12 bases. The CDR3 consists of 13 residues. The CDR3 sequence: CATQPGLAGERYF. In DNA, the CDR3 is TGTGCCACTCAACCGGGACTAGCGGGAGAAAGGTACTTC.

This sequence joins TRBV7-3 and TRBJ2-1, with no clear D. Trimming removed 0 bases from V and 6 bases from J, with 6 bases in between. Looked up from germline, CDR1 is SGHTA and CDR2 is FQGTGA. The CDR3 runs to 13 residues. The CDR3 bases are TGTGCCAGCAGCTTAACGTGGCCCAATGAGCAGTTCTTC. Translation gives CASSLTWPNEQFF.

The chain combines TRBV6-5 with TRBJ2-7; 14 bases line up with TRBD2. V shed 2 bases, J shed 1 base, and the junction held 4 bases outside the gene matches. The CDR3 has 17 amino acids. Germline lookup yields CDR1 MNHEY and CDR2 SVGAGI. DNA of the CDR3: TGTGCCAGCAGTTACACGAGACTAGCGGGGGGGTCCTACGAGCAGTACTTC. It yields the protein CASSYTRLAGGSYEQYF.

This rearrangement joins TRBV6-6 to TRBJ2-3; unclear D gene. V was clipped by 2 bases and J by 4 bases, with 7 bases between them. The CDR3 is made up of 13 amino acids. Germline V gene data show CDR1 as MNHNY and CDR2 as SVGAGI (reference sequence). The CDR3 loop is CASSYAGADTQYF. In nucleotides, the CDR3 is TGTGCCAGCAGTTACGCCGGCGCAGATACGCAGTATTTT.

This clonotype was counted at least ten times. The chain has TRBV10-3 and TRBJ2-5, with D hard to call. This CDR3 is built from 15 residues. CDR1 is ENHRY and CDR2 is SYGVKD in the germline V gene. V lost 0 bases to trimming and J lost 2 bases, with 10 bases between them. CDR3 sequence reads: CAISESKMPQETQYF. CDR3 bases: TGTGCCATCAGTGAGTCGAAAATGCCACAAGAGACCCAGTACTTC.

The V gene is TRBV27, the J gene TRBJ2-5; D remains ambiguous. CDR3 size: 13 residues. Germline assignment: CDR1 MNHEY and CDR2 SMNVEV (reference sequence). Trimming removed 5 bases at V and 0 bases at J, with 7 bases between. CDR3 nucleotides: TGTGCCAGCAGTCCCCACCACCAAGAGACCCAGTACTTC. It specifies CASSPHHQETQYF.

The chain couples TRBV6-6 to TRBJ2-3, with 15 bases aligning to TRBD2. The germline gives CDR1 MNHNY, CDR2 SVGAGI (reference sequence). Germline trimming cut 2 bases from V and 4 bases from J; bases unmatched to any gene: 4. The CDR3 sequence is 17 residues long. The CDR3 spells CASSYRTSGGESDTQYF. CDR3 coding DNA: TGTGCCAGCAGTTACCGGACTAGCGGGGGGGAATCAGATACGCAGTATTTT.

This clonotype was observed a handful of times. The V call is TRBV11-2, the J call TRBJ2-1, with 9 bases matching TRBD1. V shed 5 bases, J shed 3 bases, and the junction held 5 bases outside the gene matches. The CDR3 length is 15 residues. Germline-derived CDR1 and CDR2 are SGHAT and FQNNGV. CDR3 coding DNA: TGTGCCAGCAGCACTGAGGGACAGGGCTACAATGAGCAGTTCTTC. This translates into CASSTEGQGYNEQFF.

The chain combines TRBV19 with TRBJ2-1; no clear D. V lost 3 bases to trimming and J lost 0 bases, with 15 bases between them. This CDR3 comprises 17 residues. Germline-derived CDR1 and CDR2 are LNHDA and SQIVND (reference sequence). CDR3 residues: CASSMGFLQSSYNEQFF. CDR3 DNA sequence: TGTGCCAGTAGTATGGGGTTTCTCCAAAGCTCCTACAATGAGCAGTTCTTC. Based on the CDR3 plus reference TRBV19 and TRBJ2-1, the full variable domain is DGGITQSPKYLFRKEGQNVTLSCEQNLNHDAMYWYRQDPGQGLRLIYYSQIVNDFQKGDIAEGYSVSREKKESFPLTVTSAQKNPTAFYLCASSMGFLQSSYNEQFFGPGTRLTVL.

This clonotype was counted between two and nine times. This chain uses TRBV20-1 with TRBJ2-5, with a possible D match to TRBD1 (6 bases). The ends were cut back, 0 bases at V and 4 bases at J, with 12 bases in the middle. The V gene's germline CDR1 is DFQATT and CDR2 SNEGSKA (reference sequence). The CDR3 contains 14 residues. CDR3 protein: CSARDWQGRETQYF. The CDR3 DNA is TGCAGTGCTAGAGATTGGCAGGGGCGAGAGACCCAGTACTTC.

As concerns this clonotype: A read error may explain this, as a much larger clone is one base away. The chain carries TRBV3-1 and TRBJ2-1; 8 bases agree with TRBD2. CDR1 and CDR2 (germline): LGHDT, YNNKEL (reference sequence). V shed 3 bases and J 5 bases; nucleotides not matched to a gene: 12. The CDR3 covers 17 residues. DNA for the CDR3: TGTGCCAGCAGCCATGACCTCGGACGAGCGGGGGACAATGAGCAGTTCTTC. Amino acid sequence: CASSHDLGRAGDNEQFF.

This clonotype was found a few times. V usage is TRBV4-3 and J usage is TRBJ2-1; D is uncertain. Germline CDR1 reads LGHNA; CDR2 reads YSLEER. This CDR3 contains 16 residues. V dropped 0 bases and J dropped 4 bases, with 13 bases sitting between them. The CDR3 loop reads CASSQEWSSAYNEQFF. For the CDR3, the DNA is TGCGCCAGCAGCCAAGAGTGGAGCTCTGCTTACAATGAGCAGTTCTTC.

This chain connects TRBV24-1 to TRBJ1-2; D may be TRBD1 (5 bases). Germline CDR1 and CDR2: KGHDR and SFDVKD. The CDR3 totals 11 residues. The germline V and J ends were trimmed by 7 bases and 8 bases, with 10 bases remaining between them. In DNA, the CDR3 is TGTGCCACCAGAGGGGCGGGAGGCTACACCTTC. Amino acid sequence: CATRGAGGYTF.

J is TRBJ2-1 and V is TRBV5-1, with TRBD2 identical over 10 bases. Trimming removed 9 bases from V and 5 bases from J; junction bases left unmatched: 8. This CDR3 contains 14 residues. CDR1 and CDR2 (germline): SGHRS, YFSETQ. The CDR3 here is CATGTSALNNEQFF. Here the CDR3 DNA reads TGCGCCACCGGGACTAGCGCGCTTAACAATGAGCAGTTCTTC.

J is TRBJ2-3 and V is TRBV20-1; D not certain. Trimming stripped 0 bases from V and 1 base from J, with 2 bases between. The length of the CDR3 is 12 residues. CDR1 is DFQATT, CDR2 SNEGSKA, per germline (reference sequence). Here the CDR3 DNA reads TGCAGTGCTAGAGATGGCACAGATACGCAGTATTTT. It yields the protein CSARDGTDTQYF.

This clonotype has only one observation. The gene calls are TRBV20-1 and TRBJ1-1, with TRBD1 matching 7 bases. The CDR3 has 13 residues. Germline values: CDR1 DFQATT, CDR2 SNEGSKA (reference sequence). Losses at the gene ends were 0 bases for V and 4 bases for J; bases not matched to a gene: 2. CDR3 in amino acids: CSAREGGSTEAFF. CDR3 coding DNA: TGCAGTGCTAGAGAAGGGGGCAGCACTGAAGCTTTCTTT.

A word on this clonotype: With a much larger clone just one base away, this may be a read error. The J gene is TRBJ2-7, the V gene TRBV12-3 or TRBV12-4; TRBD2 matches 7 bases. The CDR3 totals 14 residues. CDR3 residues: CASSPLAVGYKQYF. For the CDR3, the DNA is TGTGCCAGCAGTCCGCTAGCGGTCGGCTACAAGCAGTACTTC.

CDR3 sequence: CATTTPGQAGNEQFF. CDR3 bases: TGTGCCACCACAACCCCGGGCCAAGCTGGCAATGAGCAGTTCTTC. This chain connects TRBV6-1 to TRBJ2-1; D remains ambiguous. Germline-derived CDR1 and CDR2 are MNHNS and SASEGT. Trimming removed 10 bases at V and 6 bases at J, with 22 bases between. The CDR3 consists of 15 residues.

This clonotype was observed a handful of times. CDR3 amino acids: CASSYRTGEAYEQYF. In DNA, the CDR3 is TGTGCCAGCAGCTATCGAACAGGGGAGGCGTACGAGCAGTACTTC. V usage is TRBV28 and J usage is TRBJ2-7, with D possibly matching TRBD1 (7 bases). This CDR3 spans 15 amino acids. V was shortened by 6 bases and J by 4 bases, with 19 bases between the two germline ends. Germline CDR1 and CDR2: MDHEN and SYDVKM.